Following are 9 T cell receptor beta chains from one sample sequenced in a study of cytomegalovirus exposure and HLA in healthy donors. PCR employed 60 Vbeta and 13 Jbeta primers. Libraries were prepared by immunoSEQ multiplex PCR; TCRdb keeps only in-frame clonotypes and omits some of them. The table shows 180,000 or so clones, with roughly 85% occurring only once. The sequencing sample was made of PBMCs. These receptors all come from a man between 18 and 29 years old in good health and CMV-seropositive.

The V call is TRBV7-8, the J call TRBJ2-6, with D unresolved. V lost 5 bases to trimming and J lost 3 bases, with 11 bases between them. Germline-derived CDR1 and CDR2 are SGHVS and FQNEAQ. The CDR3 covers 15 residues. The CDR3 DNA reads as TGTGCCAGCAGCCCCCCTAGGAGTGGGGCCAACGTCCTGACTTTC. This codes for CASSPPRSGANVLTF.

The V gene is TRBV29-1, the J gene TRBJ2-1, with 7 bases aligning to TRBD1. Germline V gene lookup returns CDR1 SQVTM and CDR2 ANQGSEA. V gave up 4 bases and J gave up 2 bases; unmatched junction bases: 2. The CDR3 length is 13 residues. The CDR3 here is CSVAGTAYNEQFF. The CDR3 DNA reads TGCAGCGTTGCTGGGACAGCCTACAATGAGCAGTTCTTC.

The CDR3 DNA reads as TGTGCCAGCAGTTACTTGTGGGGGCCTGAAAAACTGTTTTTT. Protein sequence: CASSYLWGPEKLFF. The genes are TRBV6-5 and TRBJ1-4, with a possible D match to TRBD1 (6 bases). The CDR3 runs to 14 residues. Germline V gene lookup returns CDR1 MNHEY and CDR2 SVGAGI. The V end was cut by 1 base, the J end by 7 bases, with 10 bases between.

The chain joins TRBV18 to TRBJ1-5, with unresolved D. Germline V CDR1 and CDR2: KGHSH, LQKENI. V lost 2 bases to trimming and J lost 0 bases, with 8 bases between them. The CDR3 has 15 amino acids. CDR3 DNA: TGTGCCAGCTCACCAACATATGATAGCAATCAGCCCCAGCATTTT. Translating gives CASSPTYDSNQPQHF.

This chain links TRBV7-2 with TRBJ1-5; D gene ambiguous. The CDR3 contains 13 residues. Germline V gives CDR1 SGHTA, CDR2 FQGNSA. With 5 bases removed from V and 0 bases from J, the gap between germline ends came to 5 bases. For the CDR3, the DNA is TGTGCCAGCAGCCTATCTAGCAATCAGCCCCAGCATTTT. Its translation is CASSLSSNQPQHF.

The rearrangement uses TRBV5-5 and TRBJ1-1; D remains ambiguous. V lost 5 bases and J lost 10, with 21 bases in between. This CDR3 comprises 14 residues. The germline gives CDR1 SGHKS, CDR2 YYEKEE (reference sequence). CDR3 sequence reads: CASSSISVVGAAFF. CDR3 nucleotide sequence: TGTGCCAGCAGTTCAATATCGGTCGTTGGAGCAGCTTTCTTT. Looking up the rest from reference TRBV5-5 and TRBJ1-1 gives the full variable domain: DAGVTQSPTHLIKTRGQQVTLRCSPISGHKSVSWYQQVLGQGPQFIFQYYEKEERGRGNFPDRFSARQFPNYSSELNVNALLLGDSALYLCASSSISVVGAAFFGQGTRLTVV.

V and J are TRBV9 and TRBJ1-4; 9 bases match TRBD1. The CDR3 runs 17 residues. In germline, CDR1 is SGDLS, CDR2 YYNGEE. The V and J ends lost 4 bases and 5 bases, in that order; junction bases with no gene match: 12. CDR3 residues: CASSRVPGQGRNEKLFF. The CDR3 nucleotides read TGTGCCAGCAGCCGCGTCCCGGGACAGGGTAGAAATGAAAAACTGTTTTTT.

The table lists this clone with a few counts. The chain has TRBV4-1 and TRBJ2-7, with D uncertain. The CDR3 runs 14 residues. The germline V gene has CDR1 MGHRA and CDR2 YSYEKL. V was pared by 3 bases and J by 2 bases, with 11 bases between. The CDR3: CASSQVAPAYEQYF. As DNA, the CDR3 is TGCGCCAGCAGCCAGGTAGCTCCCGCCTACGAGCAGTACTTC.

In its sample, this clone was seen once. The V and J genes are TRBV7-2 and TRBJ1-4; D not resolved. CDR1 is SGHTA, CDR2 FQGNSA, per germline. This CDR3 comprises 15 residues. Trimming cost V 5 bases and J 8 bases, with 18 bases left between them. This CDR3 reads CASSPTGRGLEKLFF. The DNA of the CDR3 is TGTGCCAGCAGCCCCACCGGGAGAGGACTCGAAAAACTGTTTTTT.